Below are 8 T cell receptor beta chains sequenced from a single sample in a study of human T cells and chemical hapten exposure. One entry per CDR3 protein results from TCRdb running MiXCR on the RACE reads. Of more than 250,000 distinct CDR3 sequences listed, approximately 7.5% are singletons. Specified time point: pre-sensitization, week 0. Treatment noted: therapeutic diphenylcyclopropenone sensitization with weekly scalp DPC. The source material was whole blood, sampled in connection with sensitization to the hapten diphenylcyclopropenone (DPC). These receptors originate from a man aged 18 to 30 with alopecia areata. Some clones in this sample may be carry-over from other donors' samples.

V usage is TRBV25-1 and J usage is TRBJ2-1; D remains unclear. The CDR3 is made up of 15 amino acids. Per the germline V gene, CDR1 is MGHDK and CDR2 is SYGVNS. V lost 1 base, J lost 5 bases, and 12 bases lay in between. CDR3 sequence reads: CASSELRQANNEQFF. The DNA for the CDR3 is TGTGCCAGCAGTGAATTGAGGCAGGCTAACAATGAGCAGTTCTTC.

This clonotype occurred a few times. The chain employs TRBV11-1 and TRBJ2-5; D is possibly TRBD1 (5 bases). Germline assignment: CDR1 SGHAT and CDR2 FQDESV (reference sequence). The V end lost 3 bases, the J end lost 4 bases, and 12 bases lay between the germline ends. CDR3 length equals 14 residues. The CDR3 here is CASSFDRWAETQYF. The CDR3 region has the DNA TGTGCCAGCAGCTTCGACAGATGGGCAGAGACCCAGTACTTC.

There are many counts of this clonotype. The CDR3 region has the DNA TGCGCCAGCAGCTTGGACCCCGGCCGGAACTATGGCTACACCTTC. Its protein is CASSLDPGRNYGYTF. The V gene is TRBV5-1, the J gene TRBJ1-2, with unresolved D. Germline V CDR1 and CDR2: SGHRS, YFSETQ. V dropped 0 bases and J dropped 2 bases, with 11 bases sitting between them. This CDR3 has 15 amino acids.

The chain joins TRBV6-5 to TRBJ2-3, with 8 nucleotides matching TRBD2. J gave up 1 base and V 0 bases, and 6 bases lay outside the gene matches. Germline assignment: CDR1 MNHEY and CDR2 SVGAGI. The CDR3 extends over 17 amino acids. The CDR3 is CASSYSSRGEGTDTQYF. The DNA of the CDR3 is TGTGCCAGCAGTTACTCATCGCGGGGGGAGGGCACAGATACGCAGTATTTT.

The chain has TRBV14 and TRBJ2-2, with D tentatively TRBD2 (5 bases). The V end was cut by 4 bases, the J end by 1 base, with 16 bases between. This CDR3 has 17 residues. CDR1 SGHDN and CDR2 FVKESK come from the germline V gene. Here the CDR3 reads CASSRLSPGWNTGELFF. The CDR3, as DNA: TGTGCCAGCAGCCGCCTATCCCCGGGGTGGAACACCGGGGAGCTGTTTTTT.

This clonotype appeared a few times. The chain is built from TRBV12-3 or TRBV12-4 and TRBJ2-6; TRBD2 might be the D (6 bases). Trimming shortened V by 8 bases and J by 1 base, and 18 bases separated the two germline ends. The CDR3 totals 17 residues. CDR3 amino acids: CASQRGTVLSGANVLTF. The CDR3 DNA is TGTGCCAGCCAGCGTGGGACTGTATTATCTGGGGCCAACGTCCTGACTTTC.

The chain combines TRBV12-2 with TRBJ1-2; the table calls TRBD1, which could not be checked here. TRBV12-2 is annotated as a pseudogene. The CDR3 contains 15 residues. The DNA of the CDR3 is TGTGCAAGTCACCTTATCGCAGGGGGCATCTATGGCTACACCTTC. Protein sequence: CASHLIAGGIYGYTF.

The rearrangement uses TRBV2 and TRBJ1-2, with 7 bases that match TRBD1. The germline CDR1 and CDR2 sequences are SNHLY and FYNNEI. The CDR3 totals 13 residues. With 6 bases clipped from V and 2 bases from J, the junction kept 3 bases outside the gene matches. As DNA, the CDR3 is TGTGCCAGCAGAACAGGGGAGAACTATGGCTACACCTTC. Its translation: CASRTGENYGYTF.